This T cell receptor (beta chain) was recorded in a study of early stage breast cancer tumors. Findings and limits, study-wide: Tumors had about 2.5-fold higher T cell density and higher clonality than adjacent normal breast tissue.

The table came from immunoSEQ multiplex PCR; TCRdb's copy has only in-frame clones and leaves some out. The top ten clones hold 7.2% of a sample with 39,000 or so clones, 70% to 80% of them seen once. Note on this clone: Its antigen is not identified.

Sequencing was carried out using blood. This clonotype was sampled from a person aged 50 to 59 with breast cancer.

The CDR3 protein is CASSLGGSSGNTIYF. The CDR3 coding sequence is TGTGCCAGCAGCTTAGGTGGCAGCTCTGGAAACACCATATATTTT. The chain uses TRBV7-2 and TRBJ1-3; D gene uncertain. Between the trimmed V and J ends, which lost 1 base and 0 bases, there was a span of 7 bases. From germline, CDR1 is SGHTA and CDR2 FQGNSA. CDR3 length: 15 amino acids.